This T cell receptor (beta chain) is from a study of blood T cell repertoires in COVID-19. Trimming left V 2 bases short and J 5 bases short, with 10 bases between. The CDR3 runs 13 residues. Germline V gene lookup returns CDR1 MNHEY and CDR2 SVGAGI. Original processing notes: Nucleated cell number was recorded as an estimate derived from reference gene primer amplification. Only in-frame clones appear in the TCRdb table, and some are missing; sequencing was by immunoSEQ multiplex PCR. V, J and clone size reflect that table, while D and trimming were determined from the DNA. The table includes under 200,000 clones, around 83% detected once.

The rearrangement joins TRBV6-5 to TRBJ2-7; D not resolved. The sample was peripheral blood. The TCR was taken from a man younger than 35 with acute or convalescent COVID-19. The CDR3 region is CASSYSVHHEQYF. For the CDR3, the DNA is TGTGCCAGCAGTTACAGCGTACACCACGAGCAGTACTTC.